The rows below give T cell receptor beta chains drawn from one sample of a study of T cells in Graves' hyperthyroidism and ophthalmopathy. TCRdb processed the multiplex PCR reads anew with MiXCR; each CDR3 protein has one entry. The table lists a few hundred thousand distinct CDR3 sequences, roughly an eighth of them singletons. What was sequenced was blood. Source of these receptors: a woman aged 18-29 years with Graves' hyperthyroidism. CDR3s include the opening cysteine and the closing phenylalanine or tryptophan. A D gene is named only where the DNA matches it firmly. Some rows have no size entry. The others give once, few or many, or a class for an expanded clone.

j_call d_call v_call clone_size cdr3_length cdr3_aa cdr3_nt
TRBJ2-7 . TRBV3-1 many 13 CASSQNNRYEQYF TGTGCCAGCAGCCAAAATAACCGTTACGAGCAGTACTTC
TRBJ2-7 TRBD2 TRBV20-1 . 12 CSATGGGYEQYF TGCAGTGCTACGGGAGGCGGGTACGAGCAGTACTTC
TRBJ1-5 . TRBV6-1 many 13 CASSEDRYQPQHF TGTGCCAGCAGTGAAGACAGATATCAGCCCCAGCATTTT
TRBJ2-3 TRBD2 TRBV9 . 16 CASSVEPGGSTDTQYF TGTGCCAGCAGCGTAGAACCGGGAGGAAGCACAGATACGCAGTATTTT
TRBJ2-7 TRBD2 TRBV7-9 many 15 CASSTSSGSSEEQYF TGTGCCAGCAGCACCTCTAGCGGGAGCTCAGAGGAGCAGTACTTC
TRBJ2-3 TRBD2 TRBV5-1 . 17 CASSLVGSGRRSDTQYF TGCGCCAGCAGCTTGGTAGGTAGCGGGAGGAGATCAGATACGCAGTATTTT
TRBJ2-3 TRBD2 TRBV6-1 many 14 CASSGGGSTDTQYF TGTGCCAGCTCGGGCGGGGGTAGCACAGATACGCAGTATTTT
TRBJ2-5 . TRBV18 many 12 CASSHFQETQYF TGTGCCAGCTCACACTTTCAAGAGACCCAGTACTTC
TRBJ2-7 . TRBV18 . 13 CASSPITAYEQYF TGTGCCAGCTCACCCATAACAGCGTACGAGCAGTACTTC
TRBJ1-3 . TRBV30 many 12 CAWSVRDNTIYF TGTGCCTGGAGTGTACGGGATAACACCATATATTTT
TRBJ2-7 . TRBV9 many 13 CASSTGGGAEQYF TGTGCCAGCAGCACTGGGGGGGGGGCCGAGCAGTACTTC
TRBJ1-2 . TRBV9 many 13 CASSVVSNYGYTF TGTGCCAGCAGCGTAGTTTCTAACTATGGCTACACCTTC
TRBJ2-3 TRBD2 TRBV24-1 many 16 CATSDPTSGHTDTQYF TGTGCCACCAGTGACCCGACTAGCGGGCACACAGATACGCAGTATTTT
TRBJ2-7 TRBD1 TRBV6-2/TRBV6-3 . 14 CGSSYGTESYEQYF TGTGGCAGCAGTTACGGGACAGAATCCTACGAGCAGTACTTC
TRBJ2-2 TRBD2 TRBV7-2 . 17 CASSRTLAGGRTGELFF TGTGCCAGCAGCCGTACACTAGCGGGAGGGCGTACCGGGGAGCTGTTTTTT
TRBJ1-2 . TRBV2 many 13 CASSETTDYGYTF TGTGCCAGCAGTGAAACGACAGACTATGGCTACACCTTC
TRBJ2-7 . TRBV5-1 . 13 CASSLGSDYEQYF TGCGCCAGCAGCTTGGGATCTGACTACGAGCAGTACTTC
TRBJ2-7 . TRBV6-1 . 15 CASPGGAYDSYEQYF TGTGCCAGCCCCGGAGGGGCATACGACTCCTACGAGCAGTACTTC
TRBJ2-3 TRBD2 TRBV20-1 few 17 CSASGLAGGSSTDTQYF TGCAGTGCTAGCGGACTAGCGGGAGGGAGTAGCACAGATACGCAGTATTTT
TRBJ1-1 . TRBV11-2 many 14 CASSLSLEDTEAFF TGTGCCAGCAGCTTAAGCCTCGAGGACACTGAAGCTTTCTTT
TRBJ2-3 TRBD2 TRBV20-1 many 20 CSARDRGGWREALSTDTQYF TGCAGTGCTAGAGACCGCGGGGGATGGCGGGAGGCCCTTAGCACAGATACGCAGTATTTT
TRBJ2-3 . TRBV10-3 many 13 CAMKSSSTDTQYF TGTGCCATGAAATCAAGTAGCACAGATACGCAGTATTTT
TRBJ2-7 . TRBV19 many 13 CASRPSANYEQYF TGTGCCAGCCGGCCTAGCGCCAACTACGAGCAGTACTTC
TRBJ2-1 . TRBV11-2 . 16 CASSQDGRGSYNEQFF TGCGCCAGCAGCCAAGATGGTAGGGGATCCTACAATGAGCAGTTCTTC
TRBJ2-7 TRBD1 TRBV7-9 . 15 CASSPPTGVISKQYF TGTGCCAGCAGCCCGCCGACAGGGGTGATTTCGAAGCAGTACTTC
TRBJ1-6 TRBD1 TRBV30 many 14 CAWSLDRPNSPLHF TGTGCCTGGAGTCTGGACAGGCCGAATTCACCCCTCCACTTT